The 17 T cell receptor beta chains listed next were all sequenced from one sample in a study of blood T cell repertoires in COVID-19. TCRdb's table, derived via immunoSEQ multiplex PCR, lists solely in-frame clones and lacks some. This table has over 90,000 clones, around nine tenths appearing once. Specimen: peripheral blood. Receptors originate from a man aged 50-60 years with acute or convalescent COVID-19.

This rearrangement joins TRBV12-5 to TRBJ2-7, with 8 bases fitting TRBD1. From germline, CDR1 is LGHNT and CDR2 FRNRAP. This CDR3 spans 17 amino acids. The V and J ends lost 6 bases and 5 bases, in that order; junction bases with no gene match: 18. For the CDR3, the DNA is TGTGCTAGTGGCCGCGACAGGGGCGGCGCCATGCGCCACGAGCAGTACTTC. It is translated as CASGRDRGGAMRHEQYF. Together with reference TRBV12-5 and TRBJ2-7, the CDR3 gives the full variable domain: DARVTQTPRHKVTEMGQEVTMRCQPILGHNTVFWYRQTMMQGLELLAYFRNRAPLDDSGMPKDRFSAEMPDATLATLKIQPSEPRDSAVYFCASGRDRGGAMRHEQYFGPGTRLTVT.

The J gene is TRBJ1-2, the V gene TRBV30, with TRBD1 matching over 9 bases. This CDR3 is 15 amino acids long. Trimming at V came to 2 bases and at J to 8 bases, leaving 12 bases not matched to a gene. CDR1 and CDR2 from the germline V gene are GTSNPN and SVGIG (reference sequence). CDR3 protein: CAWSTRDRDSQGYTF. The CDR3 DNA sequence: TGTGCCTGGAGTACCAGGGACAGGGATTCTCAAGGCTACACCTTC.

The chain combines TRBV2 with TRBJ1-6; 7 bases line up with TRBD1. Unmatched junction bases numbered 1, after V lost 4 bases and J lost 7 bases. Germline CDR1 reads SNHLY; CDR2 reads FYNNEI. This CDR3 contains 13 residues. The CDR3 loop is CASSGQGNSPLHF. DNA of the CDR3: TGTGCCAGCAGTGGACAGGGCAATTCACCCCTCCACTTT.

V and J are TRBV7-9 and TRBJ2-7; 12 bases line up with TRBD2. Trimming cost V 7 bases and J 5 bases; bases outside gene matches: 9. The CDR3 consists of 15 residues. In germline, CDR1 is SEHNR, CDR2 FQNEAQ (reference sequence). CDR3 DNA: TGTGCCAGCACCGACGGACTAGCGGGAATCAACGAGCAGTACTTC. Translation: CASTDGLAGINEQYF.

The chain recombines TRBV2 with TRBJ1-1; 10 bases line up with TRBD1. V lost 4 bases to trimming and J lost 1 base; unmatched junction nucleotides: 3. Germline values: CDR1 SNHLY, CDR2 FYNNEI. This CDR3 has 15 residues. The CDR3 DNA reads as TGTGCCAGCAGTGCGGACAGGGGGGGGAACACTGAAGCTTTCTTT. It translates to CASSADRGGNTEAFF.

The rearrangement joins TRBV5-1 to TRBJ1-6; D is ambiguous. The V gene's germline CDR1 is SGHRS and CDR2 YFSETQ. Trimming took 7 bases from V and 11 from J, leaving 19 bases between them. The CDR3 is made up of 14 amino acids. The CDR3 here is CASRRVLDKAPLHF. The CDR3 DNA follows: TGCGCCAGCCGCCGGGTCTTAGATAAGGCACCCCTCCACTTT.

The rearrangement joins TRBV6-5 to TRBJ1-5; 10 bases fit TRBD1. This CDR3 region has 16 residues. CDR1 is MNHEY and CDR2 is SVGAGI in the germline V gene. Trimming removed 1 base from V and 2 bases from J; junction bases left unmatched: 2. This CDR3 reads CASSYLGTGGNQPQHF. The CDR3 DNA reads TGTGCCAGCAGTTACTTGGGGACAGGGGGCAATCAGCCCCAGCATTTT.

This chain joins TRBV5-1 and TRBJ2-1; no firm D call. In germline, CDR1 is SGHRS, CDR2 YFSETQ. The CDR3 covers 15 residues. V lost 3 bases, J lost 2 bases, and 12 bases lay in between. The CDR3 sequence: CASSSNSPTYNEQFF. DNA for the CDR3: TGCGCCAGCAGCTCCAACAGCCCTACCTACAATGAGCAGTTCTTC.

DNA of the CDR3: TGTGCCAGCAGTTACTCGATAGTACTACCAGATACGCAGTATTTT. The encoded protein is CASSYSIVLPDTQYF. The rearrangement links TRBV6-5 to TRBJ2-3; D is uncertain. The V and J ends lost 0 bases and 4 bases respectively, with 11 bases between them. This CDR3 spans 15 amino acids. Per germline, CDR1 MNHEY and CDR2 SVGAGI.

The V gene is TRBV5-4, the J gene TRBJ2-3; the D is unclear. Germline V gives CDR1 SGHNT, CDR2 YYREEE (reference sequence). V lost 2 bases and J 1 base, leaving 5 bases between the germline ends. This CDR3 spans 13 amino acids. CDR3 sequence: CASSFSGTDTQYF. The CDR3 region has the DNA TGTGCCAGCAGCTTCTCAGGCACAGATACGCAGTATTTT.

This chain links TRBV7-6 with TRBJ1-4, with TRBD1 matching 7 bases. The junction had 2 bases not matched to a gene; V was cut back by 2 bases and J by 8 bases. The length of the CDR3 is 13 residues. The germline V gene encodes CDR1 SGHVS and CDR2 FNYEAQ. For the CDR3, the DNA is TGTGCCAGCAGCTTAAAAGGGGGCGAAAAACTGTTTTTT. Its protein product is CASSLKGGEKLFF.

The genes are TRBV5-1 and TRBJ1-3; D call uncertain. V lost 0 bases and J 0 bases, leaving 13 bases between the germline ends. Germline V gives CDR1 SGHRS, CDR2 YFSETQ. There are 17 residues in the CDR3. In DNA form, the CDR3 reads TGCGCCAGCAGCTTGGGACGGGGAGCTAGCTCTGGAAACACCATATATTTT. Translated, it gives CASSLGRGASSGNTIYF.

The V gene is TRBV20-1, the J gene TRBJ2-6; 7 nucleotides align to TRBD2. CDR1 is DFQATT, CDR2 SNEGSKA, per germline (reference sequence). After removal of 3 bases from V and 0 bases from J, the junction contained 5 bases not matched to a gene. This CDR3 contains 16 residues. As DNA, the CDR3 is TGCAGTGCTAGTGAAGGGAGGGCCTCTGGGGCCAACGTCCTGACTTTC. This codes for CSASEGRASGANVLTF.

The chain has TRBV6-5 and TRBJ1-2; D possibly corresponds to TRBD1 (6 bases). Between the trimmed V and J ends, which lost 5 bases and 5 bases, there was a span of 15 bases. CDR1 MNHEY and CDR2 SVGAGI come from the germline V gene. The CDR3 extends over 14 amino acids. CDR3 in DNA: TGTGCCAGCAGTCTCACACAGGGATGGTATGGCTACACCTTC. Amino acid sequence: CASSLTQGWYGYTF.

The chain joins TRBV2 to TRBJ2-3, with D maybe TRBD1 (5 bases). Trimming cost V 3 bases and J 4 bases, with 14 bases left between them. The CDR3 totals 15 residues. Germline CDR1 and CDR2: SNHLY and FYNNEI. CDR3 amino acids: CASSDQPVGADTQYF. In DNA form, the CDR3 reads TGTGCCAGCAGTGACCAGCCCGTAGGGGCAGATACGCAGTATTTT.

The J gene is TRBJ2-5, the V gene TRBV19, with 8 bases identical to TRBD1. The CDR3 has 15 residues. The ends lost 1 base at V and 1 base at J; junction bases unmatched: 2. Per the germline V gene, CDR1 is LNHDA and CDR2 is SQIVND (reference sequence). CDR3 in amino acids: CASSIGGTGQETQYF. The CDR3 DNA sequence: TGTGCCAGTAGTATAGGAGGGACAGGCCAAGAGACCCAGTACTTC.

The chain carries TRBV2 and TRBJ2-6; 8 positions agree with TRBD1. There are 17 residues in the CDR3. In germline, CDR1 is SNHLY, CDR2 FYNNEI. V gave up 10 bases and J gave up 4 bases; unmatched junction bases: 15. The CDR3 region is CANAGTGTLAGANVLTF. CDR3 in DNA: TGTGCCAACGCGGGGACAGGTACTTTAGCAGGGGCCAACGTCCTGACTTTC.